This T cell receptor (beta chain) came from a study of T cell responses to AZD1222 COVID-19 vaccine. The protocol was immunoSEQ multiplex PCR, while the TCRdb copy is restricted to in-frame clones and leaves out a portion. This table holds about 130,000 clones, approximately 88% found once. Sample: peripheral blood, taken 28 days after the second AZD1222 dose. The clonotype originates from an adult who received the AZD1222 COVID-19 vaccine.

The CDR3 coding sequence is TGCGCCAGCAGCTATTCCCTAGCGGGAGTCGGTGAGCAGTTCTTC. This sequence encodes CASSYSLAGVGEQFF. This chain connects TRBV5-1 to TRBJ2-1; TRBD2 matches 10 bases. Trimming cost V 3 bases and J 9 bases; bases outside gene matches: 9. The CDR3 contains 15 residues. In germline, CDR1 is SGHRS, CDR2 YFSETQ.